One sample yielded the 17 T cell receptor beta chains listed below, sequenced in a study of T cell changes during pregnancy in multiple sclerosis (dated by TCRdb to about 2019). Library preparation used the immunoSEQ multiplex PCR assay. In its TCRdb copy, this immuneACCESS table keeps in-frame sequences only and misses some clones. Where compared with another copy, unresolved V genes explain less than half of these, and the others have no known cause. The sample table shows 38,000 or so clones, and around 94% are seen once. The ten top clones hold 0.95% to 1.5% of the sample. The sample consisted of peripheral blood, taken before pregnancy. The receptors were sampled from a female donor with multiple sclerosis, enrolled in a pregnancy study.

This sequence joins TRBV30 and TRBJ2-3; D is perhaps TRBD1 (5 bases). This CDR3 has 12 amino acids. From germline, CDR1 is GTSNPN and CDR2 SVGIG (reference sequence). V was clipped by 0 bases and J by 4 bases, with 5 bases between them. Here the CDR3 reads CAWSVQADTQYF. CDR3 in DNA: TGTGCCTGGAGTGTACAGGCAGATACGCAGTATTTT. Full variable domain (rest looked up from reference TRBV30 and TRBJ2-3): SQTIHQWPATLVQPVGSPLSLECTVEGTSNPNLYWYRQAAGRGLQLLFYSVGIGQISSEVPQNLSASRPQDRQFILSSKKLLLSDSGFYLCAWSVQADTQYFGPGTRLTVL.

This rearrangement joins TRBV2 to TRBJ1-5, with D hard to call. V lost 3 bases to trimming and J lost 5 bases, with 8 bases between them. The CDR3 runs to 13 residues. Germline V gene lookup returns CDR1 SNHLY and CDR2 FYNNEI. CDR3 in amino acids: CASSEGVHQPQHF. CDR3 in DNA: TGTGCCAGCAGTGAGGGAGTGCATCAGCCCCAGCATTTT.

CDR3: CASSLQRRAGRDEQYF. In DNA, the CDR3 is TGTGCCAGCTCACTCCAGCGCAGAGCGGGAAGGGACGAGCAGTACTTC. The rearrangement uses TRBV18 and TRBJ2-7, with 7 positions matching TRBD2. The V gene's germline CDR1 is KGHSH and CDR2 LQKENI. Trimming removed 4 bases from V and 5 bases from J; junction bases left unmatched: 14. The CDR3 has 16 amino acids.

The gene calls are TRBV30 and TRBJ1-4; 8 nucleotides match TRBD1. V dropped 0 bases and J dropped 3; count of bases not matched to a gene: 0. Germline assignment: CDR1 GTSNPN and CDR2 SVGIG (reference sequence). CDR3 length equals 14 residues. The chain's CDR3 is CAWSVQGANEKLFF. Written as DNA, the CDR3 is TGTGCCTGGAGTGTACAGGGGGCTAATGAAAAACTGTTTTTT.

The V and J genes are TRBV11-3 and TRBJ2-1; tentatively, D is TRBD2 (6 bases). Trimming stripped 1 base from V and 0 bases from J, with 10 bases between. This CDR3 region has 16 residues. Germline CDR1 is SGHNT and CDR2 is YENEEA. CDR3 bases: TGTGCCAGCAGCTTAGCGGGGGACCTCTCCTACAATGAGCAGTTCTTC. This sequence encodes CASSLAGDLSYNEQFF.

V is TRBV5-1 and J is TRBJ2-3, with 7 nucleotides matching TRBD1. The CDR3 is made up of 18 amino acids. V was pared by 0 bases and J by 0 bases, with 10 bases of the junction left unmatched. Germline CDR1 and CDR2: SGHRS and YFSETQ. The CDR3: CASSLGPTRGLSTDTQYF. The CDR3 DNA reads TGCGCCAGCAGCTTGGGCCCTACTAGGGGGCTTAGCACAGATACGCAGTATTTT.

This clone was seen just once. No conserved phenylalanine or tryptophan is present at the end of the CDR3, so a read error is the likely explanation. V is TRBV7-6 and J is TRBJ1-1; D unresolved. Germline CDR1 SGHVS, CDR2 FNYEAQ. The CDR3 sequence is 12 residues long. Trimming took 3 bases from V and 6 from J, leaving 8 bases between them. The CDR3 protein is CASSLEGAEAFL. The DNA of the CDR3 is TGTGCCAGCAGCTTGGAGGGCGCTGAAGCTTTCCTT.

The rearrangement links TRBV4-3 to TRBJ2-2, with TRBD1 identical over 9 bases. The V segment lost 0 bases and the J segment 6 bases; nucleotides outside the gene matches: 8. The CDR3 is 17 residues long. From germline, CDR1 is LGHNA and CDR2 YSLEER. The CDR3 nucleotides read TGCGCCAGCAGCCAAGATCTGGACAGGGGTAACGCCGGGGAGCTGTTTTTT. It is translated as CASSQDLDRGNAGELFF.

This clone was observed a few times. The chain uses TRBV5-4 and TRBJ1-4; no definite D call. Looked up from germline, CDR1 is SGHNT and CDR2 is YYREEE (reference sequence). Trimming took off 4 bases at V and 8 bases at J, with 9 bases between the two ends. The CDR3 has 12 residues. Here the CDR3 reads CASSPGREKLFF. DNA of the CDR3: TGTGCCAGCAGCCCGGGGAGGGAAAAACTGTTTTTT. The complete variable domain, with remaining parts taken from reference TRBV5-4 and TRBJ1-4, reads ETGVTQSPTHLIKTRGQQVTLRCSSQSGHNTVSWYQQALGQGPQFIFQYYREEENGRGNFPPRFSGLQFPNYSSELNVNALELDDSALYLCASSPGREKLFFGSGTQLSVL.

The V call is TRBV6-5, the J call TRBJ1-1; maybe TRBD1 (5 bases). The length of the CDR3 is 15 residues. Germline-derived CDR1 and CDR2 are MNHEY and SVGAGI. The V and J ends lost 0 bases and 3 bases respectively, with 11 bases between them. In nucleotides, the CDR3 is TGTGCCAGCAGTTACTCGGGGCTTCTTGACACTGAAGCTTTCTTT. As protein: CASSYSGLLDTEAFF.

This clone was counted between two and nine times. The rearrangement uses TRBV13 and TRBJ2-7; 10 bases agree with TRBD2. Trimming removed 5 bases from V and 4 bases from J; junction bases left unmatched: 14. The CDR3 is 17 residues long. CDR1 is PRHDT and CDR2 is FYEKMQ in the germline V gene (reference sequence). CDR3 amino acids: CASSPQAGGPISYEQYF. CDR3 sequence (DNA): TGTGCCAGCAGCCCCCAAGCGGGAGGGCCGATTAGTTACGAGCAGTACTTC.

The CDR3: CASSPPGLAEIDEQYF. CDR3 sequence (DNA): TGTGCCAGCAGCCCACCGGGACTAGCCGAAATCGACGAGCAGTACTTC. This chain connects TRBV28 to TRBJ2-7; TRBD2 aligns across 9 bases. CDR1 is MDHEN and CDR2 is SYDVKM in the germline V gene. The CDR3 has 16 amino acids. The ends lost 6 bases at V and 5 bases at J; junction bases unmatched: 14.

The chain has TRBV7-2 and TRBJ1-4; unclear D gene. V was clipped by 3 bases and J by 8 bases, with 16 bases between them. The CDR3 length is 15 residues. The germline CDR1 and CDR2 sequences are SGHTA and FQGNSA. In nucleotides, the CDR3 is TGTGCCAGCAGCTTTTTCCGAGGATCGGGGGAAAAACTGTTTTTT. Translating gives CASSFFRGSGEKLFF.

This clone was counted a single time. The chain uses TRBV10-2 and TRBJ1-2; D not certain. With 5 bases removed from V and 5 bases from J, the gap between germline ends came to 18 bases. Germline CDR1 WSHSY, CDR2 SAAADI. The CDR3 loop spans 15 amino acids. CDR3 DNA: TGCGCCAGCAGTTTGGACCAAGGCGGGAGTTATGGCTACACCTTC. Translating gives CASSLDQGGSYGYTF.

This chain joins TRBV9 and TRBJ2-3; TRBD2 matches at 7 bases. This CDR3 is built from 14 residues. The V gene's germline CDR1 is SGDLS and CDR2 YYNGEE. The V and J ends lost 3 bases and 0 bases, in that order; junction bases with no gene match: 1. The CDR3 here is CASSASGSTDTQYF. In nucleotides, the CDR3 is TGTGCCAGCAGCGCTAGCGGAAGCACAGATACGCAGTATTTT.

The chain uses TRBV30 and TRBJ1-1; no clear D. The V and J ends lost 4 bases and 1 base respectively, with 19 bases between them. The CDR3 consists of 16 residues. CDR1 is GTSNPN and CDR2 is SVGIG in the germline V gene (reference sequence). CDR3 DNA: TGTGCCTGGACCTCATACTCCTCAACGGGGAACACTGAAGCTTTCTTT. This codes for CAWTSYSSTGNTEAFF.

V usage is TRBV4-3 and J usage is TRBJ1-2, with D perhaps matching TRBD1 (5 bases). The CDR3 runs 15 residues. The V and J ends lost 0 bases and 6 bases respectively, with 14 bases between them. Germline lookup yields CDR1 LGHNA and CDR2 YSLEER. Written as DNA, the CDR3 is TGCGCCAGCAGCCAAGATCCAGGCAGGGAAGATGGCTACACCTTC. It encodes CASSQDPGREDGYTF.